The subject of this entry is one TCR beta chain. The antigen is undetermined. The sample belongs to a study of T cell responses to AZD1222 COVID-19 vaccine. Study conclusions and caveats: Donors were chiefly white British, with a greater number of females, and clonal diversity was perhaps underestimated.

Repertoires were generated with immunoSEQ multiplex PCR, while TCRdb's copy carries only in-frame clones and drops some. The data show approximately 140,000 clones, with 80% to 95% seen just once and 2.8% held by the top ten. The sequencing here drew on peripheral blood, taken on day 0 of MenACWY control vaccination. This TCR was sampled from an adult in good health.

The CDR3 spells CATSDKPISNQPQHF. The DNA of the CDR3 is TGTGCCACCAGTGACAAACCTATTAGCAATCAGCCCCAGCATTTT. The chain uses TRBV24-1 and TRBJ1-5; D call uncertain. Germline lookup yields CDR1 KGHDR and CDR2 SFDVKD. This CDR3 spans 15 amino acids. V was cut by 4 bases and J by 0 bases, with 9 bases left in between.